The 29 T cell receptor beta chains below all came from one sample that was sequenced in a study of read filtering for tumor transcriptome and immune sequencing. This library used around 400 ng RNA and molecular barcoded adaptors spanning alpha/delta and beta/gamma chains. One entry per CDR3 protein, called by TCRdb with MiXCR from the reads. The sample has 100,000 to 150,000 distinct CDR3 sequences, 10% to 15% seen once; the top ten hold approximately 11%. The sample comprised a population of CD138-negative cells sorted from bone marrow. The origin of the receptors is a donor aged 40 or older with multiple myeloma.

This clonotype was counted ten times or more. This sequence joins TRBV19 and TRBJ1-5, with D perhaps TRBD1 (5 bases). The CDR3 sequence is 16 residues long. V was cut by 5 bases and J by 0 bases, with 14 bases left in between. Germline CDR1 reads LNHDA; CDR2 reads SQIVND (reference sequence). Here the CDR3 reads CASSPLAGSSNQPQHF. In DNA form, the CDR3 reads TGTGCCAGTAGTCCCCTGGCAGGGTCTAGCAATCAGCCCCAGCATTTT. The full variable domain, rest sourced from reference TRBV19 and TRBJ1-5, is DGGITQSPKYLFRKEGQNVTLSCEQNLNHDAMYWYRQDPGQGLRLIYYSQIVNDFQKGDIAEGYSVSREKKESFPLTVTSAQKNPTAFYLCASSPLAGSSNQPQHFGDGTRLSIL.

The V gene is TRBV19, the J gene TRBJ2-2; D remains ambiguous. The V and J ends lost 2 bases and 7 bases respectively, with 14 bases between them. The CDR3 spans 15 residues. The germline V gene encodes CDR1 LNHDA and CDR2 SQIVND (reference sequence). CDR3 amino acids: CASSIHRDGSGELFF. CDR3 nucleotides: TGTGCCAGTAGTATACACCGCGACGGAAGCGGGGAGCTGTTTTTT.

This clonotype has at least ten counts. V gene TRBV7-9 combines with J gene TRBJ2-3; no clear D gene. The V and J ends lost 5 bases and 5 bases respectively, with 8 bases between them. The V gene's germline CDR1 is SEHNR and CDR2 FQNEAQ (reference sequence). CDR3 length: 12 residues. The CDR3 is CASSHLRDTQYF. CDR3 sequence (DNA): TGTGCCAGCAGCCACCTCAGAGATACGCAGTATTTT.

This clonotype was found many times. The chain combines TRBV28 with TRBJ2-3; tentatively, D is TRBD2 (5 bases). Germline CDR1 and CDR2: MDHEN and SYDVKM. V was pared by 6 bases and J by 0 bases, with 10 bases between. The CDR3 is made up of 14 amino acids. The CDR3 nucleotides read TGTGCCAGCAGGACCAGGACTAGCACAGATACGCAGTATTTT. As protein: CASRTRTSTDTQYF. Drawing the rest from reference TRBV28 and TRBJ2-3, the complete variable domain is DVKVTQSSRYLVKRTGEKVFLECVQDMDHENMFWYRQDPGLGLRLIYFSYDVKMKEKGDIPEGYSVSREKKERFSLILESASTNQTSMYLCASRTRTSTDTQYFGPGTRLTVL.

This clonotype appeared many times. The CDR3 nucleotides read TGTGCCTGGAGTGTACTGGGACAGGGTTCAGATACGCAGTATTTT. It is translated as CAWSVLGQGSDTQYF. The rearrangement uses TRBV30 and TRBJ2-3, with 9 bases that match TRBD1. V lost 0 bases, J lost 4 bases, and 5 bases stayed unmatched. From germline, CDR1 is GTSNPN and CDR2 SVGIG (reference sequence). There are 15 residues in the CDR3.

This clonotype has a count of ten or more. The chain links TRBV20-1 to TRBJ2-7; D not resolved. Trimming took off 2 bases at V and 5 bases at J, with 7 bases between the two ends. From germline, CDR1 is DFQATT and CDR2 SNEGSKA (reference sequence). The CDR3 extends over 11 amino acids. The CDR3 DNA reads TGCAGTGCTAGATCCGACAACGAGCAGTACTTC. Amino acids: CSARSDNEQYF.

This clonotype came up many times. This chain joins TRBV12-3 or TRBV12-4 and TRBJ1-2, with D uncertain. This CDR3 contains 13 residues. Trimming left V 1 base short and J 2 bases short, with 5 bases between. CDR3 loop: CASSLGQNYGYTF. CDR3 sequence (DNA): TGTGCCAGCAGTTTAGGCCAGAACTATGGCTACACCTTC.

In its sample, this clonotype was seen many times. The chain uses TRBV20-1 and TRBJ2-7; 11 positions match TRBD2. The CDR3 has 17 residues. Trimming took 5 bases from V and 0 from J; bases not matched to a gene: 12. Germline lookup yields CDR1 DFQATT and CDR2 SNEGSKA (reference sequence). The CDR3 spells CSAQIRGSGGDSYEQYF. DNA of the CDR3: TGCAGTGCTCAGATAAGGGGTAGCGGGGGGGACTCCTACGAGCAGTACTTC.

This clonotype was counted ten times or more. The gene calls are TRBV5-1 and TRBJ2-7, with D possibly being TRBD2 (5 bases). The germline CDR1 and CDR2 sequences are SGHRS and YFSETQ. V was shortened by 2 bases and J by 0 bases, with 12 bases between the two germline ends. The CDR3 covers 15 residues. In DNA, the CDR3 is TGCGCCAGCAGCTTTGGACTCAGTAGCTCCTACGAGCAGTACTTC. It encodes CASSFGLSSSYEQYF. The whole variable domain, filled in from reference TRBV5-1 and TRBJ2-7, reads KAGVTQTPRYLIKTRGQQVTLSCSPISGHRSVSWYQQTPGQGLQFLFEYFSETQRNKGNFPGRFSGRQFSNSRSEMNVSTLELGDSALYLCASSFGLSSSYEQYFGPGTRLTVT.

CDR3 amino acids: CASSEDREYGYTF. DNA of the CDR3: TGTGCCAGCAGTGAAGACAGGGAGTATGGCTACACCTTC. The chain links TRBV2 to TRBJ1-2, with D perhaps matching TRBD1 (6 bases). This CDR3 is 13 amino acids long. Trimming pared 1 base from V and 5 bases from J, leaving 8 bases between. CDR1 and CDR2 (germline): SNHLY, FYNNEI.

The J gene is TRBJ2-3, the V gene TRBV7-9; the match to TRBD1 covers 7 bases. J lost 2 bases, V lost 1 base, and 6 bases had no gene match. The length of the CDR3 is 16 residues. The germline V gene encodes CDR1 SEHNR and CDR2 FQNEAQ (reference sequence). This chain's CDR3 is CASSLGQGSTTDTQYF. CDR3 sequence (DNA): TGTGCCAGCAGCTTAGGACAGGGAAGCACCACAGATACGCAGTATTTT.

The sample holds many counts of this clonotype. The chain couples TRBV7-2 to TRBJ2-7, with TRBD2 as a possible D gene (6 bases). The CDR3 covers 18 residues. CDR1 is SGHTA, CDR2 FQGNSA, per germline. Trimming removed 2 bases from V and 0 bases from J, with 20 bases in between. CDR3 region: CASSLNPSSSAISYEQYF. Written as DNA, the CDR3 is TGTGCCAGCAGCTTAAATCCGTCGTCTAGCGCCATCTCCTACGAGCAGTACTTC.

This clonotype came up many times. This chain links TRBV11-2 with TRBJ1-3; D ambiguous. The CDR3 runs 14 residues. V lost 2 bases and J 3 bases, leaving 8 bases between the germline ends. Germline-derived CDR1 and CDR2 are SGHAT and FQNNGV. DNA of the CDR3: TGTGCCAGCAGCTTAACCATGATTGGAAACACCATATATTTT. Amino acid sequence: CASSLTMIGNTIYF.

The table lists this clonotype with many counts. The chain joins TRBV19 to TRBJ1-5; D is unclear. CDR3 length equals 14 residues. The V gene lost 5 bases and the J gene lost 7 bases, with 15 bases spanning the gap. The germline gives CDR1 LNHDA, CDR2 SQIVND (reference sequence). The CDR3 protein is CASSPGITGQPQHF. CDR3 nucleotides: TGTGCCAGTAGTCCCGGGATCACGGGACAGCCCCAGCATTTT.

This chain connects TRBV19 to TRBJ2-2; TRBD2 is a possible D gene (5 bases). The germline gives CDR1 LNHDA, CDR2 SQIVND (reference sequence). V lost 1 base and J 4 bases, leaving 10 bases between the germline ends. The CDR3 consists of 15 residues. The CDR3 DNA reads TGTGCCAGTAGTATAGTAGCGTCGGGCACCGGGGAGCTGTTTTTT. Translation: CASSIVASGTGELFF.

The sample holds many counts of this clonotype. The CDR3, as DNA: TGTGCCATTCGCCCCTCGGGTTACCAAGAGACCCAGTACTTC. It codes for CAIRPSGYQETQYF. The chain employs TRBV28 and TRBJ2-5; D is unclear. The V end lost 10 bases, the J end lost 0 bases, and 15 bases lay between the germline ends. The CDR3 totals 14 residues. Germline loops: CDR1 MDHEN, CDR2 SYDVKM.

This clonotype was counted between two and nine times. In nucleotides, the CDR3 is TGTGCCTGGAGCCAGGGGACAGGGGGTCAGCCCCAGCATTTT. Protein: CAWSQGTGGQPQHF. This chain uses TRBV30 with TRBJ1-5; 11 positions match TRBD1. CDR1 and CDR2 from the germline V gene are GTSNPN and SVGIG (reference sequence). J gave up 6 bases and V 3 bases, and 4 bases lay outside the gene matches. CDR3 length: 14 residues.

This clonotype has at least ten counts. The V call is TRBV3-1, the J call TRBJ2-5; D possibly corresponds to TRBD2 (5 bases). The CDR3 runs 14 residues. V lost 2 bases and J 2 bases, leaving 9 bases between the germline ends. Looked up from germline, CDR1 is LGHDT and CDR2 is YNNKEL (reference sequence). CDR3 in DNA: TGTGCCAGCAGCCAACGGAGCGGACAAGAGACCCAGTACTTC. Translating it yields CASSQRSGQETQYF.

This clonotype was recorded many times. The chain employs TRBV19 and TRBJ2-1, with 7 bases identical to TRBD1. V dropped 11 bases and J dropped 8; count of bases not matched to a gene: 12. CDR1 and CDR2 (germline): LNHDA, SQIVND (reference sequence). CDR3 length: 13 residues. The CDR3: CAAGDRAFYEQFF. CDR3 DNA sequence: TGTGCCGCTGGAGACAGGGCTTTCTATGAGCAGTTCTTC.

This clonotype came up many times. The CDR3 sequence is CSVGIQGSSYEQYF. Here the CDR3 DNA reads TGCAGCGTGGGAATCCAGGGAAGCTCCTACGAGCAGTACTTC. The V call is TRBV29-1, the J call TRBJ2-7; weak D call: TRBD1 (5 bases). The V gene lost 6 bases and the J gene lost 0 bases, with 15 bases spanning the gap. The length of the CDR3 is 14 residues. Germline loops: CDR1 SQVTM, CDR2 ANQGSEA.

This clonotype has a handful of counts. The chain links TRBV12-3 or TRBV12-4 to TRBJ1-2, with 7 bases fitting TRBD1. CDR3 length equals 15 residues. The junction had 8 bases not matched to a gene; V was cut back by 5 bases and J by 2 bases. For the CDR3, the DNA is TGTGCCAGCAGTCCAAGCCCGACAGGGAACTATGGCTACACCTTC. Translation gives CASSPSPTGNYGYTF.

This clonotype was detected many times. The genes are TRBV6-1 and TRBJ2-7; D is possibly TRBD2 (6 bases). The length of the CDR3 is 14 residues. Trimming left V 9 bases short and J 1 base short, with 16 bases between. Germline values: CDR1 MNHNS, CDR2 SASEGT. The CDR3: CASNPSGLSYEQYF. The CDR3 DNA reads TGTGCCAGTAACCCAAGCGGGCTTTCCTACGAGCAGTACTTC.

The chain is built from TRBV5-4 and TRBJ2-7; TRBD1 matches at 7 bases. CDR3 size: 14 residues. V trimming: 7 bases; J trimming: 0 bases; junction bases outside the gene matches: 7. Germline-derived CDR1 and CDR2 are SGHNT and YYREEE (reference sequence). Here the CDR3 DNA reads TGTGCCAGCCGAAGTGGACAGGCCTCCTACGAGCAGTACTTC. This gives the protein CASRSGQASYEQYF.

The sample holds many counts of this clonotype. This chain links TRBV20-1 with TRBJ2-7; TRBD2 might be the D (6 bases). V dropped 4 bases and J dropped 2 bases, with 15 bases sitting between them. The germline CDR1 and CDR2 sequences are DFQATT and SNEGSKA (reference sequence). The CDR3 runs 14 residues. In nucleotides, the CDR3 is TGCAGTGCTATGGACCCCGGGAGTCCCTACGAGCAGTACTTC. As protein: CSAMDPGSPYEQYF.

This clonotype was observed at least ten times. The CDR3 sequence: CASSVGEGFLGTEAFF. CDR3 nucleotide sequence: TGTGCCAGCAGCGTAGGTGAAGGGTTCTTGGGCACTGAAGCTTTCTTT. This chain joins TRBV9 and TRBJ1-1; D is ambiguous. V was cut by 0 bases and J by 4 bases, with 16 bases left in between. Germline assignment: CDR1 SGDLS and CDR2 YYNGEE. The CDR3 is 16 amino acids.

In the case of this clonotype: A clone one base away is much larger, so this may be a read error. This chain connects TRBV29-1 to TRBJ2-5, with 7 bases aligning to TRBD2. This CDR3 contains 15 residues. Germline assignment: CDR1 SQVTM and CDR2 ANQGSEA. CDR3 in amino acids: CSVDRSGRLEETQCF. The CDR3 DNA reads as TGCAGCGTTGATAGATCCGGGAGGTTGGAAGAGACCCAGTGCTTC.

The chain links TRBV19 to TRBJ1-5, with 8 bases that match TRBD1. The CDR3 has 13 residues. The germline gives CDR1 LNHDA, CDR2 SQIVND (reference sequence). V lost 7 bases, J lost 6 bases, and 5 bases stayed unmatched. CDR3 protein: CASNQDRVQPQHF. The DNA of the CDR3 is TGTGCCAGTAACCAGGACAGGGTTCAGCCCCAGCATTTT.

In its sample, this clonotype was seen many times. This chain connects TRBV6-6 to TRBJ1-5, with TRBD1 matching over 7 bases. The junction had 6 bases not matched to a gene; V was cut back by 5 bases and J by 5 bases. The CDR3 sequence is 14 residues long. Germline CDR1 and CDR2: MNHNY and SVGAGI (reference sequence). CDR3 nucleotides: TGTGCCAGCAGTACGACAGGGTTCGATCAGCCCCAGCATTTT. This encodes CASSTTGFDQPQHF.

This clonotype was seen more than once but under ten times. The chain couples TRBV4-1 to TRBJ2-3; 11 bases agree with TRBD1. The CDR3 is made up of 17 amino acids. V lost 1 base and J lost 3; bases outside the gene matches: 6. Per the germline V gene, CDR1 is MGHRA and CDR2 is YSYEKL. CDR3 residues: CASSQVPGQGVTDTQYF. The CDR3 coding sequence is TGCGCCAGCAGCCAAGTGCCGGGACAGGGGGTAACAGATACGCAGTATTTT.